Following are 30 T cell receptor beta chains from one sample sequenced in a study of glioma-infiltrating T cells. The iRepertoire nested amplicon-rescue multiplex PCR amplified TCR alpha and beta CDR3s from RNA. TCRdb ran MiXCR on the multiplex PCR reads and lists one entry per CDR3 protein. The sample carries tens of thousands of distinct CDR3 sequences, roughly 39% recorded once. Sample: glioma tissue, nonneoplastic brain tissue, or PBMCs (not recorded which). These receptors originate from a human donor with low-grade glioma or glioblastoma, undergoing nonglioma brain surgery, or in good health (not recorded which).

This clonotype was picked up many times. The CDR3 coding sequence is TGTGCCAGCAGCTTCCGGGACAGTGCCAATTCACCCCTCCACTTT. It yields the protein CASSFRDSANSPLHF. The V and J genes are TRBV5-4 and TRBJ1-6; 7 bases line up with TRBD1. V lost 2 bases, J lost 7 bases, and 6 bases stayed unmatched. Germline CDR1 SGHNT, CDR2 YYREEE (reference sequence). The CDR3 spans 15 residues.

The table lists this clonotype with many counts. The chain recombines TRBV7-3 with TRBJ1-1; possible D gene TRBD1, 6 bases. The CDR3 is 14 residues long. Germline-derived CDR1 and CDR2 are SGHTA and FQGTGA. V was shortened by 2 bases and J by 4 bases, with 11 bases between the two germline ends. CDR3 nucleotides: TGTGCCAGCAGCTTACAGGGGCAGGGCACTGAAGCTTTCTTT. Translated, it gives CASSLQGQGTEAFF.

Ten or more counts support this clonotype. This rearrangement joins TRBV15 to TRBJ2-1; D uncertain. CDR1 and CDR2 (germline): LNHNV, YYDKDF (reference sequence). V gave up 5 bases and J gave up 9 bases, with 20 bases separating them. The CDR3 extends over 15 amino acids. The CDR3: CATSGNSPDRTEQFF. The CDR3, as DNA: TGTGCCACCAGCGGAAACTCGCCCGATCGCACTGAGCAGTTCTTC.

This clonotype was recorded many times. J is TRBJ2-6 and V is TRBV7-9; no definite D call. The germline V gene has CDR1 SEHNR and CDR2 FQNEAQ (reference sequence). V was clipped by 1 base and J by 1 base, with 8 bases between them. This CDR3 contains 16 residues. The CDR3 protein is CASSLEPSSGANVLTF. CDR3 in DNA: TGTGCCAGCAGCTTAGAACCCTCTTCTGGGGCCAACGTCCTGACTTTC.

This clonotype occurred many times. The CDR3 nucleotides are TGTGCCATCACGAATCCGGGACAGGGGGAATCCGAGCAGTACTTC. Translating it yields CAITNPGQGESEQYF. The J gene is TRBJ2-7, the V gene TRBV10-3; 11 bases align to TRBD1. Germline trimming cut 7 bases from V and 6 bases from J; bases unmatched to any gene: 11. This CDR3 is 15 amino acids long. Germline values: CDR1 ENHRY, CDR2 SYGVKD.

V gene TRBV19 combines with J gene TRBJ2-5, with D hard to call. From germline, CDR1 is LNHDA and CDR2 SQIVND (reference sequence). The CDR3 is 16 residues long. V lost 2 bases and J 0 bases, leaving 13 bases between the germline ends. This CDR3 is CASSILSLADQETQYF. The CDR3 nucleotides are TGTGCCAGTAGTATACTTTCGTTGGCAGACCAAGAGACCCAGTACTTC.

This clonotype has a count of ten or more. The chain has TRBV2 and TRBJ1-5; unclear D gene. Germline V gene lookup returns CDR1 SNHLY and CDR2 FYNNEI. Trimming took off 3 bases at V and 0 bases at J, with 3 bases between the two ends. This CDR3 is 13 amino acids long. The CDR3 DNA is TGTGCCAGCAGTGATAATAGCAATCAGCCCCAGCATTTT. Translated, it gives CASSDNSNQPQHF.

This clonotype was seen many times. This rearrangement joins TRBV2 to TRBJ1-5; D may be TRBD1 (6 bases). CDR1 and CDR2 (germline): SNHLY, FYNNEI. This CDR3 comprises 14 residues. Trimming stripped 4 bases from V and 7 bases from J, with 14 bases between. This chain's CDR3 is CASSGQDLGQPQHF. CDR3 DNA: TGTGCCAGCAGTGGACAGGATTTGGGGCAGCCCCAGCATTTT. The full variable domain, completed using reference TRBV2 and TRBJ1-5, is EPEVTQTPSHQVTQMGQEVILRCVPISNHLYFYWYRQILGQKVEFLVSFYNNEISEKSEIFDDQFSVERPDGSNFTLKIRSTKLEDSAMYFCASSGQDLGQPQHFGDGTRLSIL.

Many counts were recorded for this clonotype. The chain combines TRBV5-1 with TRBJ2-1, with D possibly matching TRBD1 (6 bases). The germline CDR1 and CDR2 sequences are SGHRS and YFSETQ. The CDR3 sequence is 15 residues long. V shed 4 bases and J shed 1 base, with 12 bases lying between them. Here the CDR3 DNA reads TGCGCCAGCAGCCTCGACAGGAGTTCCTACAATGAGCAGTTCTTC. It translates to CASSLDRSSYNEQFF.

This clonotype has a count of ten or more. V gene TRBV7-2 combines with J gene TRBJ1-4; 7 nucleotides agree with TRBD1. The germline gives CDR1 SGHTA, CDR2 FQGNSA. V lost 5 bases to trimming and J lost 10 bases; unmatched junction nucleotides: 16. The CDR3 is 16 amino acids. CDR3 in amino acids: CASSATSGTAGAKLFF. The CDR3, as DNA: TGTGCCAGCAGCGCCACCTCCGGGACAGCGGGGGCAAAACTGTTTTTT. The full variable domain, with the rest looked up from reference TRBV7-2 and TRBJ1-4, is GAGVSQSPSNKVTEKGKDVELRCDPISGHTALYWYRQSLGQGLEFLIYFQGNSAPDKSGLPSDRFSAERTGGSVSTLTIQRTQQEDSAVYLCASSATSGTAGAKLFFGSGTQLSVL.

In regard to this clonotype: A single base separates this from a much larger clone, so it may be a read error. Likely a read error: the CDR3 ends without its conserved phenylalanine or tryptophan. CDR3 residues: CASSPTPRTVYGYTS. The CDR3 coding sequence is TGTGCCAGCAGTCCGACCCCCCGGACAGTTTATGGCTACACCTCC. The V gene is TRBV7-8, the J gene TRBJ1-2, with D tentatively TRBD1 (6 bases). This CDR3 contains 15 residues. Germline V gene lookup returns CDR1 SGHVS and CDR2 FQNEAQ. Trimming removed 6 bases from V and 5 bases from J, with 19 bases in between.

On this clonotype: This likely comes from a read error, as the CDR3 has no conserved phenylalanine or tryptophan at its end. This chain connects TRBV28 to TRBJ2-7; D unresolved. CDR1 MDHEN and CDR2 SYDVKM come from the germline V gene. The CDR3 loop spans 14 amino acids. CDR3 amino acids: CASSLTQPSCEQYS. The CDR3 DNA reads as TGTGCCAGCAGTTTAACACAGCCCTCCTGCGAGCAGTACTCC.

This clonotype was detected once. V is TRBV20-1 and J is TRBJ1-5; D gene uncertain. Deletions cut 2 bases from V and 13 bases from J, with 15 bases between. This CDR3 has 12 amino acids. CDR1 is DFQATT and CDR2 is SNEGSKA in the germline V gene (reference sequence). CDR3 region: CSARPSGRNQHF. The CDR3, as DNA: TGCAGTGCTAGACCATCCGGACGAAATCAGCATTTT.

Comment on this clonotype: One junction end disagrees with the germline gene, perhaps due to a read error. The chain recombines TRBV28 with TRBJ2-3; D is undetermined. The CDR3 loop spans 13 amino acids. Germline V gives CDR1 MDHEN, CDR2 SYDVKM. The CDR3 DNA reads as TGTGCAAGCAGTTTAGCCGGGTTAGATACGCAGTATTTT. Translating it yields CASSLAGLDTQYF.

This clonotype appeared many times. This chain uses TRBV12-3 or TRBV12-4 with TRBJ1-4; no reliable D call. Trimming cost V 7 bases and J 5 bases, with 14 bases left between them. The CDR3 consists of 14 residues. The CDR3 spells CASTFGPGNEKLFF. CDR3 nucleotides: TGTGCCAGCACCTTCGGCCCGGGAAATGAAAAACTGTTTTTT.

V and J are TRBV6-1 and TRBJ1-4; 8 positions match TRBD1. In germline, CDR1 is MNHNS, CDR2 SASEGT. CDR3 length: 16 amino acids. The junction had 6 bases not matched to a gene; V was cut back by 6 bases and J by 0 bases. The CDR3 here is CASRAGQGATNEKLFF. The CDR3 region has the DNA TGTGCCAGCAGGGCAGGACAGGGAGCAACTAATGAAAAACTGTTTTTT.

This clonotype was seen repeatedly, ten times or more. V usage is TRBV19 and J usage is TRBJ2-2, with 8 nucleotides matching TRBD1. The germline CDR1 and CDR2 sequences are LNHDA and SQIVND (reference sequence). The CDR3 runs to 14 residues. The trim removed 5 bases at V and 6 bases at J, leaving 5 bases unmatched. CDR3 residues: CASSLRGPAGELFF. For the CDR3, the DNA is TGTGCCAGTAGTCTCAGGGGGCCGGCCGGGGAGCTGTTTTTT.

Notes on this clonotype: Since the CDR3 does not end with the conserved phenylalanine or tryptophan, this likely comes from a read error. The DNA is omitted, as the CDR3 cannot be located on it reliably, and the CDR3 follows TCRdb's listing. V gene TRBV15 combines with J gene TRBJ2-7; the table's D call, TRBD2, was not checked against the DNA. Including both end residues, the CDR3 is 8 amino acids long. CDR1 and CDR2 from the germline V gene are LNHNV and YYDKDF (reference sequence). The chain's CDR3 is CATSRDGL.

Written as DNA, the CDR3 is TGTGCCAGCATGGCGTTTACCGGGACTAGCGTGAGTTTGGAGACCCAGTACTTC. It yields the protein CASMAFTGTSVSLETQYF. The chain links TRBV27 to TRBJ2-5; 10 nucleotides match TRBD2. This CDR3 is built from 18 residues. From germline, CDR1 is MNHEY and CDR2 SMNVEV (reference sequence). J lost 5 bases, V lost 7 bases, and 19 bases had no gene match.

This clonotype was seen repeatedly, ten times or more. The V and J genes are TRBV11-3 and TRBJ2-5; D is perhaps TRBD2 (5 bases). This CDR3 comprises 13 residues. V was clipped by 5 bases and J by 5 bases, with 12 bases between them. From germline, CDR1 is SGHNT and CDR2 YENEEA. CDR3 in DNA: TGTGCCAGCAGCCAAAGGACGGGGGAGACCCAGTACTTC. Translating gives CASSQRTGETQYF. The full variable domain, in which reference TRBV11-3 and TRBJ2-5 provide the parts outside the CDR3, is EAGVVQSPRYKIIEKKQPVAFWCNPISGHNTLYWYLQNLGQGPELLIRYENEEAVDDSQLPKDRFSAERLKGVDSTLKIQPAELGDSAVYLCASSQRTGETQYFGPGTRLLVL.

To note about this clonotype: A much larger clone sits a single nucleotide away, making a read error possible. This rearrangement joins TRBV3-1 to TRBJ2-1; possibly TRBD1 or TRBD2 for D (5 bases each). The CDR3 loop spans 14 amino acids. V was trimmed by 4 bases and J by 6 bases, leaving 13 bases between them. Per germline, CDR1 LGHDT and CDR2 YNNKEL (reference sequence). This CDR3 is CASSRDGGRNEQFF. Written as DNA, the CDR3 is TGTGCCAGCAGCCGAGATGGGGGTCGCAATGAGCAGTTCTTC.

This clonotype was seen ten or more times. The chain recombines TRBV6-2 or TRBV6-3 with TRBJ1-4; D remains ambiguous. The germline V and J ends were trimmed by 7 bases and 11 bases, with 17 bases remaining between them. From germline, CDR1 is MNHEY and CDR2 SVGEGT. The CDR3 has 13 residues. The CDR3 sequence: CASKRTDLGKLFF. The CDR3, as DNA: TGTGCCAGCAAGAGGACGGACCTTGGGAAACTGTTTTTT.

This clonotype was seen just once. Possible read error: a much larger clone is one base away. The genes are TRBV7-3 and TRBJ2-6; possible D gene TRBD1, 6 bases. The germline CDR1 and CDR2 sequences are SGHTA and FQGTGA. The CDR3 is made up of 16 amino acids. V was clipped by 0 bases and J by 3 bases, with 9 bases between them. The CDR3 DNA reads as TGTGCCAGCAGCTTAACTCAGGGGCTTGGGGCCAACGTCCTGACTTTC. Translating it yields CASSLTQGLGANVLTF.

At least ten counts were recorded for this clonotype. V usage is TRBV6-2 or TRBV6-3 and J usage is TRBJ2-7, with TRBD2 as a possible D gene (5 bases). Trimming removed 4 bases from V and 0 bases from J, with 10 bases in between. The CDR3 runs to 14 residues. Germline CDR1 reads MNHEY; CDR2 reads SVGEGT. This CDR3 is CASSFDGSSYEQYF. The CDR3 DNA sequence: TGTGCCAGCAGTTTTGATGGGAGCTCCTACGAGCAGTACTTC.

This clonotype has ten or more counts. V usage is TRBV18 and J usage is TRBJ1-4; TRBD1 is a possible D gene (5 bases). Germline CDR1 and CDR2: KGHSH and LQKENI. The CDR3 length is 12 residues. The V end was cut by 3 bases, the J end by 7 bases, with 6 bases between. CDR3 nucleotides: TGTGCCAGCTCACCCGGGGGTGAAAAACTGTTTTTT. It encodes CASSPGGEKLFF.

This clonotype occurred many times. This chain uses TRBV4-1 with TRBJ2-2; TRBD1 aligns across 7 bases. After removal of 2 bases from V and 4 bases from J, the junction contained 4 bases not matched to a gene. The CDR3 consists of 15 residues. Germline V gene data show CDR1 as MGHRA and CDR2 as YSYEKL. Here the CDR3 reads CASSQWDRSTGELFF. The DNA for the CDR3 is TGCGCCAGCAGCCAATGGGACAGATCCACCGGGGAGCTGTTTTTT.

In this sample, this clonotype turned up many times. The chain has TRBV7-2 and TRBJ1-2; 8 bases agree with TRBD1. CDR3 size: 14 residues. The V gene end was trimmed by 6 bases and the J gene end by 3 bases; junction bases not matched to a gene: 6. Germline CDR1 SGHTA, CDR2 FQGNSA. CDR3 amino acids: CASSTRQGYYGYTF. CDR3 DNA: TGTGCCAGCAGTACGAGACAGGGGTACTATGGCTACACCTTC.

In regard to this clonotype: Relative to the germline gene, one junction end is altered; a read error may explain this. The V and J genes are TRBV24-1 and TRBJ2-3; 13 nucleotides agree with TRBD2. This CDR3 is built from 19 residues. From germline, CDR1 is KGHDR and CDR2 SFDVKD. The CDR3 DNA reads TGTGCCACCAGCGAGCCGCTCGGCGGGACTAGCGGGATTAGGGATAAGCAGTATTTT. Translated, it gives CATSEPLGGTSGIRDKQYF.

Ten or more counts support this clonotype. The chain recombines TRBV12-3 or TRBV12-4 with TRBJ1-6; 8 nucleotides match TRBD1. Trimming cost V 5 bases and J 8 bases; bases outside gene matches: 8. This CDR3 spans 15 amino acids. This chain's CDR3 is CASSHRTGIDSPLHF. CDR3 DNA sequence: TGTGCCAGCAGTCACAGGACAGGGATAGATTCACCCCTCCACTTT.

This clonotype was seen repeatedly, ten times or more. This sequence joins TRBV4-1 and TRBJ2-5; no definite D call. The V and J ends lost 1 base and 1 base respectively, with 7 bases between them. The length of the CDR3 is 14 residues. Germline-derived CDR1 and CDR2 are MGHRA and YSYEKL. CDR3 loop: CASSQARLQETQYF. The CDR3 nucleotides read TGCGCCAGCAGCCAAGCACGGCTCCAAGAGACCCAGTACTTC.